These 3 T cell receptor beta chains were all obtained from the same sample, sequenced in a study of blood T cell repertoires in COVID-19. Assay: immunoSEQ multiplex PCR; the TCRdb copy retains only in-frame clones and omits some. The top ten clones hold over 6.5% of a sample with roughly 150,000 clones, around 77% of them seen once. Sequenced: peripheral blood. All receptors derive from a man in his fifties or sixties with active or convalescent COVID-19.

V gene TRBV30 combines with J gene TRBJ2-2, with D hard to call. V lost 0 bases and J 10 bases, leaving 15 bases between the germline ends. Germline CDR1 and CDR2: GTSNPN and SVGIG (reference sequence). The CDR3 totals 14 residues. CDR3 loop: CAWSVQRWAEELFF. Written as DNA, the CDR3 is TGTGCCTGGAGTGTACAACGGTGGGCCGAGGAGCTGTTTTTT.

A few counts support this clone. The chain has TRBV11-3 and TRBJ2-1, with TRBD2 matching 8 bases. Trimming cost V 5 bases and J 1 base; bases outside gene matches: 7. This CDR3 has 16 amino acids. From germline, CDR1 is SGHNT and CDR2 YENEEA. The CDR3 sequence: CASSPRERGSYNEQFF. The CDR3 nucleotides read TGTGCCAGCAGCCCCAGAGAGCGGGGGTCCTACAATGAGCAGTTCTTC.

The chain combines TRBV4-1 with TRBJ2-1; TRBD1 might be the D (6 bases). CDR1 is MGHRA and CDR2 is YSYEKL in the germline V gene. The V and J ends lost 1 base and 14 bases respectively, with 18 bases between them. The CDR3 extends over 14 amino acids. DNA of the CDR3: TGCGCCAGCAGCCAAGTCAGGGGCTCGGCAGGTGAGTTCTTC. Protein product: CASSQVRGSAGEFF.